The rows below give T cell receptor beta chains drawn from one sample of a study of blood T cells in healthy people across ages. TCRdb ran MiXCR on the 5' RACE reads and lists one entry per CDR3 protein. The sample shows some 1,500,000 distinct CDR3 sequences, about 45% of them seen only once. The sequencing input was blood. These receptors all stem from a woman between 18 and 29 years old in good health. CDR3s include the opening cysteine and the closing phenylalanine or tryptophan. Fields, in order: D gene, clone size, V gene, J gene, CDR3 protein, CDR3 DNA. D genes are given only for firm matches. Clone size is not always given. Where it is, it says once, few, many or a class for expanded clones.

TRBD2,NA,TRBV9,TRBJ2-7,CASSVAGGNFSYEQYF,TGTGCCAGCAGCGTAGCGGGGGGGAACTTTTCCTACGAGCAGTACTTC
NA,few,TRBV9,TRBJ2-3,CASSVVLGDTQYF,TGTGCCAGCAGCGTAGTGTTAGGAGATACGCAGTATTTT
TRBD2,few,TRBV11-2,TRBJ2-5,CASSSTGLAGGQETQYF,TGTGCCAGCAGCTCTACTGGACTAGCGGGAGGACAAGAGACCCAGTACTTC
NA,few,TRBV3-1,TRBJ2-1,CASSQAIAGYYGNEQFF,TGTGCCAGCAGCCAAGCAATTGCGGGGTATTATGGCAATGAGCAGTTCTTC
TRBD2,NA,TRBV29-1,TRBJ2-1,CSVASSGRGYNEQFF,TGCAGCGTTGCTTCTAGCGGGAGAGGGTACAATGAGCAGTTCTTC
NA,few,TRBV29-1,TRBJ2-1,CSVGIGYNEQFF,TGCAGCGTTGGGATCGGGTACAATGAGCAGTTCTTC
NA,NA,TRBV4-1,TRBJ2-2,CASSQDTAVSGELFF,TGCGCCAGCAGCCAAGATACGGCAGTGTCCGGGGAGCTGTTTTTT
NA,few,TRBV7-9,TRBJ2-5,CASSFGTGQETQYF,TGTGCCAGCAGCTTTGGCACAGGTCAAGAGACCCAGTACTTC
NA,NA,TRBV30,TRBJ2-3,CAWNVKAGFTDTQYF,TGTGCCTGGAATGTAAAGGCAGGGTTCACAGATACGCAGTATTTT
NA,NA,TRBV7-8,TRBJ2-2,CASSLGGALWAGELFF,TGTGCCAGCAGCTTAGGCGGGGCCCTCTGGGCCGGGGAGCTGTTTTTT
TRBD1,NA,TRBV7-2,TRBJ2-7,CASSLGQGLWEQYF,TGTGCCAGCAGCTTAGGACAGGGATTATGGGAGCAGTACTTC
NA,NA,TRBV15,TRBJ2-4,CATSRDPGYWDENIQYF,TGTGCCACCAGCAGAGATCCGGGCTACTGGGATGAAAACATTCAGTACTTC
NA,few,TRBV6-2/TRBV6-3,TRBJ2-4,CASSGLYGQYF,TGTGCCAGCAGCGGGCTGTACGGGCAGTACTTC
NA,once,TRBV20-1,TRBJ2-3,CRWTADHSTTQYF,TGTAGATGGACTGCCGACCATTCAACTACGCAGTATTTT
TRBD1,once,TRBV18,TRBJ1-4,CASSPGQGNMEKLFF,TGTGCCAGCTCACCCGGACAGGGAAATATGGAAAAACTGTTTTTT
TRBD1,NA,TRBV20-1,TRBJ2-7,CSANDRDRYEQYF,TGCAGTGCTAACGACAGGGACCGCTACGAGCAGTACTTC
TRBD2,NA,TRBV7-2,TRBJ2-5,CASSPAGGFQETQYF,TGTGCCAGCAGCCCAGCGGGGGGGTTTCAAGAGACCCAGTACTTC
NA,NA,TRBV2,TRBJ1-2,CASRELQGSSWGGYTF,TGTGCCAGCAGGGAGCTTCAGGGCAGCAGTTGGGGTGGCTACACCTTC
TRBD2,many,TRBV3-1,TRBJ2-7,CASSRAIVGASGYNEQYF,TGTGCCAGCAGCCGAGCGATCGTAGGGGCTAGCGGATACAATGAGCAGTACTTC
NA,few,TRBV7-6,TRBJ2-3,CASRPMPTDTQYF,TGTGCCAGCAGGCCGATGCCCACAGATACGCAGTATTTT
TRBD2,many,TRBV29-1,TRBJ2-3,CSVEDGRARVTQYF,TGCAGCGTTGAGGACGGGAGGGCCAGAGTTACGCAGTATTTT
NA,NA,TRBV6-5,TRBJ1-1,CASRSKAYTEAFF,TGTGCCAGCAGAAGTAAGGCCTACACTGAAGCTTTCTTT
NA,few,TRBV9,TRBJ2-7,CASSAGTNRYEQYF,TGTGCCAGCAGCGCTGGGACAAACCGATACGAGCAGTACTTC
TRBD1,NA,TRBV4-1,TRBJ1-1,CASSLGQLLMNTEAFF,TGCGCCAGCAGCTTGGGACAGTTACTTATGAACACTGAAGCTTTCTTT
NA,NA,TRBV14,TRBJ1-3,CASSRQRNTIYF,TGTGCCAGCAGCCGACAGAGAAACACCATATATTTT
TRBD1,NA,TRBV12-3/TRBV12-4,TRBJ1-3,CASTEGAFGNTIYF,TGTGCCAGCACCGAGGGGGCGTTTGGAAACACCATATATTTT
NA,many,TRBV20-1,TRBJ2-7,CSASKGGSPPYEQYF,TGCAGTGCCTCAAAGGGGGGTTCTCCTCCCTACGAGCAGTACTTC
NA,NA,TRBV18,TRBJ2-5,CASSLPGLDYNEQYF,TGTGCCAGCTCACTCCCGGGACTCGACTACAATGAGCAGTACTTC
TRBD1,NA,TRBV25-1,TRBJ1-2,CASSADLGQGNYGYTF,TGTGCCAGCAGTGCTGACCTTGGACAGGGCAACTATGGCTACACCTTC
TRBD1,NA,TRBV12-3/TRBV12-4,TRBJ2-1,CASSFARTGVSYNEQFF,TGTGCCAGCAGTTTCGCCCGGACAGGTGTATCCTACAATGAGCAGTTCTTC
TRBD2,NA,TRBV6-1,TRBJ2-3,CASNRLAGVSDTQYF,TGTGCCAGCAATCGTCTAGCGGGGGTGTCAGATACGCAGTATTTT
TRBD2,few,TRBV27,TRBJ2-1,CASTWGGSSYNEQFF,TGTGCCAGTACCTGGGGCGGGAGCTCCTACAATGAGCAGTTCTTC
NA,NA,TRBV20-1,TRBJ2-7,CSARPRDSYEQYF,TGCAGTGCTAGACCCCGGGATTCCTACGAGCAGTACTTC
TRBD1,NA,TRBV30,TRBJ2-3,CAWDRGLGTDTQYF,TGTGCCTGGGACAGGGGGCTCGGCACAGATACGCAGTATTTT
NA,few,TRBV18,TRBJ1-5,CASSPGQNNQPQHF,TGTGCCAGCTCACCCGGACAGAATAATCAGCCCCAGCATTTT
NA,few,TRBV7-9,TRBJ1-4,CASSLGSTHWSNEKLFF,TGTGCCAGCAGCTTAGGAAGCACTCACTGGTCTAATGAAAAACTGTTTTTT
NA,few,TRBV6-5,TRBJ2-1,CASSTGGGYNEQFF,TGTGCCAGCAGCACCGGTGGCGGCTACAATGAGCAGTTCTTC
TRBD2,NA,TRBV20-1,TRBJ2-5,CSARRGGTSETQYF,TGCAGTGCTAGGCGGGGGGGCACAAGTGAGACCCAGTACTTC
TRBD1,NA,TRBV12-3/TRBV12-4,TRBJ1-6,CASRGQGGNSPLHF,TGTGCCAGCAGGGGCCAGGGGGGGAATTCACCCCTCCACTTT
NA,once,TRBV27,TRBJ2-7,CASSLNPGSFSYEQYF,TGTGCCAGCAGTTTAAACCCTGGGTCCTTCTCCTACGAGCAGTACTTC
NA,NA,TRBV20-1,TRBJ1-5,CSARDPTLQGSSNQPQHF,TGCAGTGCTAGAGATCCCACTTTACAGGGATCTAGCAATCAGCCCCAGCATTTT
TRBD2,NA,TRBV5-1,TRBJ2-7,CASSLMATSGAYEQYF,TGCGCCAGCAGCTTGATGGCGACTAGCGGGGCCTACGAGCAGTACTTC
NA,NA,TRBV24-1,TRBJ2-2,CATSDTTANTGELFF,TGTGCCACCAGTGATACAACTGCTAACACCGGGGAGCTGTTTTTT
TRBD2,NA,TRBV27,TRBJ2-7,CASRRGAGSYEQYF,TGTGCCAGCAGGCGGGGGGCGGGCTCCTACGAGCAGTACTTC
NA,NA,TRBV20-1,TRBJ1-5,CSARLIGQTGQPQHF,TGCAGTGCGAGGTTGATAGGACAGACGGGCCAGCCCCAGCATTTT
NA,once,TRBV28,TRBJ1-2,CASSPVERSHYYGNTF,TGTGCCAGCTCTCCCGTTGAAAGGTCGCATTACTATGGCAACACCTTC
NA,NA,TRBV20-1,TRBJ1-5,CSARVNFNQPQHF,TGCAGTGCTAGAGTTAACTTCAATCAGCCCCAGCATTTT
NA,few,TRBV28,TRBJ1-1,CASSPPTNTEAFF,TGTGCCAGCAGCCCCCCAACGAACACTGAAGCTTTCTTT
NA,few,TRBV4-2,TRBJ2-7,CASSHRFGVVPYEQYF,TGTGCCAGCAGCCACCGATTTGGGGTAGTTCCCTACGAGCAGTACTTC
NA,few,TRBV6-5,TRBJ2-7,CASSYSNTGVLSEQYF,TGTGCCAGCAGTTACTCGAATACAGGCGTCCTAAGCGAGCAGTACTTC
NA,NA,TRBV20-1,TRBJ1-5,CSAGLGLHQPQHF,TGCAGTGCTGGGTTAGGGTTACATCAGCCCCAGCATTTT
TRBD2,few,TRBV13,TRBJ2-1,CASSLHGLAIGSEQFF,TGTGCCAGCAGCCTCCATGGACTAGCGATCGGGAGTGAGCAGTTCTTC